This T cell receptor (beta chain) was captured by sequencing in a study of T cells in Graves' hyperthyroidism and ophthalmopathy. The CDR3 length is 15 residues. The V gene end was trimmed by 5 bases and the J gene end by 3 bases; junction bases not matched to a gene: 9. Germline V lookup: CDR1 LNHDA, CDR2 SQIVND (reference sequence). Not enrolled were patients with uncontrolled infection, other autoimmune disease, pregnancy or lactation. RNA transcripts were the template for amplifying TCR beta CDR3 regions. First-round RT-PCR targeting the TCR CDR3 was performed with the HTBI primer set. MiXCR was run by TCRdb on the multiplex PCR reads, yielding one entry per CDR3 protein. The sample holds about 840,000 distinct CDR3 sequences; around 38% are singletons and the top ten take about 8.9%.

Material for sequencing was blood. The source is a young man with Graves' hyperthyroidism. The rearrangement uses TRBV19 and TRBJ1-2; the match to TRBD1 covers 7 bases. The CDR3 spells CASSAKRGRDYGYTF. The CDR3 DNA sequence: TGTGCCAGTAGTGCAAAGAGGGGGCGAGACTATGGCTACACCTTC.